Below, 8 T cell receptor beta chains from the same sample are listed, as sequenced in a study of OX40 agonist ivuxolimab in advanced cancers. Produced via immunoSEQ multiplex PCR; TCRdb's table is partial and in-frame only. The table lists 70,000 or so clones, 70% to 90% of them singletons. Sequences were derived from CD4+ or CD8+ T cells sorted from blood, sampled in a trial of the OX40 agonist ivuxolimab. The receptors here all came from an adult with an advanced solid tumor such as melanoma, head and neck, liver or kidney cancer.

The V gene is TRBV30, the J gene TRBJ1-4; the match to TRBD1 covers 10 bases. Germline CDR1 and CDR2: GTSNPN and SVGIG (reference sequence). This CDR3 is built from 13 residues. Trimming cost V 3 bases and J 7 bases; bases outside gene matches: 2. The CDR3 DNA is TGTGCCTGGAGGACAGGGGGCACTGAAAAACTGTTTTTT. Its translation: CAWRTGGTEKLFF.

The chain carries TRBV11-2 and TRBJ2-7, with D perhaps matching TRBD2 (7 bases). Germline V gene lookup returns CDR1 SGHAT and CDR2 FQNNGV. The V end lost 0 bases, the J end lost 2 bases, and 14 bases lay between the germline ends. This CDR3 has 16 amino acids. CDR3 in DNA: TGTGCCAGCAGCTTAGATTGGAGGGGGGGGACCTACGAGCAGTACTTC. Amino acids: CASSLDWRGGTYEQYF.

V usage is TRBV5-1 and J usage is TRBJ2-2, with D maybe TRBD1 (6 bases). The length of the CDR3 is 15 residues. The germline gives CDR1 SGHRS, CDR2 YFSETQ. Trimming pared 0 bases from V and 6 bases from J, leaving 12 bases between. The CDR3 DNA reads TGCGCCAGCAGCTTGGAGGTACAGGGCGCCGGGGAGCTGTTTTTT. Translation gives CASSLEVQGAGELFF. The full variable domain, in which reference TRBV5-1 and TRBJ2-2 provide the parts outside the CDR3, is KAGVTQTPRYLIKTRGQQVTLSCSPISGHRSVSWYQQTPGQGLQFLFEYFSETQRNKGNFPGRFSGRQFSNSRSEMNVSTLELGDSALYLCASSLEVQGAGELFFGEGSRLTVL.

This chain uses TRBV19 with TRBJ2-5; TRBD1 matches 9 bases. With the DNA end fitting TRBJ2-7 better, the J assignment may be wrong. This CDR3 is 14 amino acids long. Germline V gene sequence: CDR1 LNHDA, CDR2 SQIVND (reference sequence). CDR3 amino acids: CASTTTGGNDEQYF. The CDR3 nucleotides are TGTGCCAGTACCACAACAGGGGGCAACGACGAGCAGTACTTC.

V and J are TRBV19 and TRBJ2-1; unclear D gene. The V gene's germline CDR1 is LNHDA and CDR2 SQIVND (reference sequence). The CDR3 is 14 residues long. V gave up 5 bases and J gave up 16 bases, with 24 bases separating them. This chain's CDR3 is CASSPQQTAGSFFF. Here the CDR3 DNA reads TGTGCCAGTAGTCCCCAACAGACTGCTGGGTCATTTTTCTTC.

The CDR3 region is CASSAGTGLKNNQPQHF. DNA of the CDR3: TGTGCCAGCAGCGCCGGGACAGGGTTGAAGAACAATCAGCCCCAGCATTTT. The J gene is TRBJ1-5, the V gene TRBV5-8; 9 positions match TRBD1. Germline lookup yields CDR1 SGHTS and CDR2 YDEGEE. The CDR3 spans 17 residues. With 4 bases clipped from V and 3 bases from J, the junction kept 11 bases outside the gene matches.

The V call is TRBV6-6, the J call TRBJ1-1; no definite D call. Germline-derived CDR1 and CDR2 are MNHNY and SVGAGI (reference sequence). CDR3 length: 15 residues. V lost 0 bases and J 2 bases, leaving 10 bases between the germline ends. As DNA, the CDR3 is TGTGCCAGCAGTTACTCTGGGGTACCTAACACTGAAGCTTTCTTT. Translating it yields CASSYSGVPNTEAFF.

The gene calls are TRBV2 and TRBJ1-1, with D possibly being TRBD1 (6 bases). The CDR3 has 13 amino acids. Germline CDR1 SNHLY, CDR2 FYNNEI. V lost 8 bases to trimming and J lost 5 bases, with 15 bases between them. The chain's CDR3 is CASDQGLGTEAFF. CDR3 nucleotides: TGTGCCAGCGATCAGGGGCTGGGGACTGAAGCTTTCTTT. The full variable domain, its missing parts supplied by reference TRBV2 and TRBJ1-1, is EPEVTQTPSHQVTQMGQEVILRCVPISNHLYFYWYRQILGQKVEFLVSFYNNEISEKSEIFDDQFSVERPDGSNFTLKIRSTKLEDSAMYFCASDQGLGTEAFFGQGTRLTVV.